The entry that follows covers one TCR beta chain sequence. Its cognate antigen has yet to be identified. One base away there is no much larger clone; base qualities are not given. The entire amount of isolated RNA was reverse transcribed using the High Capacity cDNA Reverse Transcription Kit, so the sequenced TCRB transcripts were expressed ones. Deep immunoSEQ sequencing was applied to naive, central memory and regulatory T cell samples, giving an average of around 3.8 million total reads per sample. Sorted cells were lysed in RLT buffer, and RNA was extracted using DNase-treated RNeasy Micro or Mini kits according to cell number. To prevent cross-contamination, each cell subset was processed individually, whereas patient and healthy donor samples were processed jointly. The immunoSEQ multiplex PCR was used to amplify TCRB sequences from cDNA, generating 87-bp fragments that spanned the CDR3 region. Sequencing of the amplicons was performed on the Illumina HiSeq platform. The paper's processing steps were these. PCR bias was corrected computationally using synthetic template baselines, and reads within Hamming distance 2 were collapsed, with unmergeable singletons discarded. Reads were aligned against IMGT so that V, D and J genes, CDR3 length and insertions or deletions at six rearrangement sites could be assigned. Within each subset, clonotype counts were normalized to the number of sorted cells before true diversity and Gini coefficients were calculated with the tcR R package. The overlap coefficient, calculated on TCRB nucleotide sequences, was used to measure repertoire sharing. Out-of-frame TCRB sequences from naive cells were analyzed to stand in for the pre-selection repertoire. Held by TCRdb, this immuneACCESS table contains in-frame sequences only and omits some clones. Under half of the omission traces to an unresolved V gene where checked; the cause of the rest is unknown. The V and J calls and clone size are taken from that table; D and trimming were inferred from the DNA. Here the sample has hundreds of thousands of clones; over 12% occur a single time. Approximately 0.042% of the sample rests with the top ten.

This sample was included in a study of beta chain features in type 1 diabetes (dated by TCRdb to about 2018). Study-level background: Mean age, gender distribution, total cell number and subset yield were not different between patients and healthy donors. Whereas all 28 donors provided naive and central memory subsets, regulatory and stem cell-like memory subsets were isolated from just 8 patients and about 8 healthy donors. The study compared TCRB repertoires of sorted circulating CD4+ T cell subsets between recently diagnosed type 1 diabetes patients and matched healthy donors. A total of 85 million to 140 million sorted cells were examined across all samples, and the number of cells per subset was strongly correlated with RNA yield. Study-wide findings and limitations: Type 1 diabetes patients showed a moderate but significant shortening of TCRB CDR3 length in all four CD4+ subsets. Because cDNA was sequenced instead of genomic DNA, highly expressing activated cells could be over-represented, though the groups showed no difference in activation or CD3 levels. Naive, central memory and regulatory TCRB repertoires appeared to be more alike among patients than among healthy donors. Only small numbers of individuals were included in the HLA sub-analyses, which left unresolved whether HLA type had any influence on TCRB rearrangement. Shorter templates might have been favored by PCR, but patient and control samples were amplified and corrected together, so both groups would have been affected equally by any skew. At VDJ recombination sites, patients with type 1 diabetes made fewer insertions and deleted more nucleotides, a pattern implying thymic rearrangement abnormalities.

The CDR3 measures 13 amino acids from cysteine to phenylalanine. This entry keeps only the CDR3 DNA: 39 bases, framed from base 1. The germline V gene encodes CDR1 SNHLY and CDR2 FYNNEI. V trim: 10 bases; J trim: 4 bases; unmatched bases: 9. Each donor gave one peripheral blood draw, averaging approximately 110 mL, which was collected into heparinised tubes. Naive, central memory, regulatory and stem cell-like memory CD4+ T cells were sorted on a BD FACSAria II using a panel including CD45RO, CCR7, CD25, CD127, CD95 and CD27. A purity above 95% was achieved for all sorted populations. PBMCs were separated immediately by Lymphoprep density gradient centrifugation and were stained directly, without being cultured. So that batch effects would be minimized, each experiment stained and sorted samples in pairs, pairing one healthy donor with one patient.

The source is a man between 18 and 35 years old with type 1 diabetes. The V and J segments used are TRBV2 and TRBJ1-2; 7 central nucleotides agree with TRBD1. Material for sequencing was naive CD4+ T cells from blood. What this sample's cell subset or site label stands for: true naive CD4+ T cells. The nucleotide sequence reads TGTGCCACTTCGGGACAGACCGTCTATGGCTACACCTTC. This is translated as CATSGQTVYGYTF.